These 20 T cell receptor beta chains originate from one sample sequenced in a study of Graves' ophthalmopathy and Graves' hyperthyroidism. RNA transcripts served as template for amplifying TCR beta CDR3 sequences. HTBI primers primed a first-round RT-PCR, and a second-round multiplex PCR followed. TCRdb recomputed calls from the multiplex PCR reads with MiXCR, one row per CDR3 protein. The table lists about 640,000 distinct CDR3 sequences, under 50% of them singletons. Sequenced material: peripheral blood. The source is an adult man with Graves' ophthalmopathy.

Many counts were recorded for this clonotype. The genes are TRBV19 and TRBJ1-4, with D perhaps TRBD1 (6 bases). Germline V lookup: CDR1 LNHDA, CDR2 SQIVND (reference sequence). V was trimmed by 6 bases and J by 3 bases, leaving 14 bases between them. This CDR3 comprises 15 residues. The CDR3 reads CASSDNRAANEKLFF. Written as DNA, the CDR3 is TGTGCCAGTAGCGATAACAGGGCTGCTAATGAAAAACTGTTTTTT. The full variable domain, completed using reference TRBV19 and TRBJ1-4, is DGGITQSPKYLFRKEGQNVTLSCEQNLNHDAMYWYRQDPGQGLRLIYYSQIVNDFQKGDIAEGYSVSREKKESFPLTVTSAQKNPTAFYLCASSDNRAANEKLFFGSGTQLSVL.

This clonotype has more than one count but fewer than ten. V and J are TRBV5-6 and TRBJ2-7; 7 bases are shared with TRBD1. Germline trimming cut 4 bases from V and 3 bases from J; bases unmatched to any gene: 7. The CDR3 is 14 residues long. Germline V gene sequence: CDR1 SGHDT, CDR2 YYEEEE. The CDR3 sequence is CASSIFGTDYEQYF. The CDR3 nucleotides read TGTGCCAGCAGCATATTCGGGACAGACTACGAGCAGTACTTC.

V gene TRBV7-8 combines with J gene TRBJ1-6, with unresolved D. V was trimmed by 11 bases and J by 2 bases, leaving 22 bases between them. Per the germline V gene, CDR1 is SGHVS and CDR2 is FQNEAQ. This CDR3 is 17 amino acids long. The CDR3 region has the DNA TGTGCCTCCTCCGGGAGGCACACGAACGCCTATAATTCACCCCTCCACTTT. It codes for CASSGRHTNAYNSPLHF.

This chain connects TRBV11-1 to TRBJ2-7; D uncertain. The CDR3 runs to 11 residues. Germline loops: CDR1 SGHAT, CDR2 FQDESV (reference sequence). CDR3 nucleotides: TGTGCTAGTGGCCTTACCTACGAGCAGTACTTC. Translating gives CASGLTYEQYF.

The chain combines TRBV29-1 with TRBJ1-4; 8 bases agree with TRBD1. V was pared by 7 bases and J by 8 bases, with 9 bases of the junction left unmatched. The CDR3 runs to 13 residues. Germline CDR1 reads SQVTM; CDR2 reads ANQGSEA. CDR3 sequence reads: CSAGNQGAEKLFF. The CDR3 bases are TGCAGCGCGGGAAATCAGGGGGCCGAAAAACTGTTTTTT.

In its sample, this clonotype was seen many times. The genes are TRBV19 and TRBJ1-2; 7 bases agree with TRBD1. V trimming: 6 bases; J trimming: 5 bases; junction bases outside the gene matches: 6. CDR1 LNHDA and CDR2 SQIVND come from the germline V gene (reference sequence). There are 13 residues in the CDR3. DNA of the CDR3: TGTGCCAGTAGAAGGGACAGAGGGTATGGCTACACCTTC. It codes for CASRRDRGYGYTF.

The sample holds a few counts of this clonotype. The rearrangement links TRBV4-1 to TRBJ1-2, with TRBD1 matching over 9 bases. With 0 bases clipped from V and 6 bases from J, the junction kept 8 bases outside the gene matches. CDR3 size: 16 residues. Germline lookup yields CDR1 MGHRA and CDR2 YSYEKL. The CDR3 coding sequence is TGCGCCAGCAGCCAAGAGTTGAGGGGACAGGGCAATGGCTACACCTTC. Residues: CASSQELRGQGNGYTF.

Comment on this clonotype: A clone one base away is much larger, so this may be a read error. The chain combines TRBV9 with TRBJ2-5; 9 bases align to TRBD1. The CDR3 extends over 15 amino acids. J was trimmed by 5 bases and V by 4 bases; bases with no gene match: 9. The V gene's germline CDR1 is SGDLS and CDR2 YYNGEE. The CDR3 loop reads CASSIQTGGGETQYF. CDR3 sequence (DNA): TGTGCCAGCAGCATACAGACAGGGGGAGGGGAGACCCAGTACTTC.

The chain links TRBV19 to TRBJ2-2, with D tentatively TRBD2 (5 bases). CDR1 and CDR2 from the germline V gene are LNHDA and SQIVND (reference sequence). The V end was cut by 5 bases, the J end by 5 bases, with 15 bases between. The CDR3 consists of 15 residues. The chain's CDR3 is CASSPLALGTGELFF. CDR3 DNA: TGTGCCAGTAGTCCCCTAGCCCTTGGTACCGGGGAGCTGTTTTTT.

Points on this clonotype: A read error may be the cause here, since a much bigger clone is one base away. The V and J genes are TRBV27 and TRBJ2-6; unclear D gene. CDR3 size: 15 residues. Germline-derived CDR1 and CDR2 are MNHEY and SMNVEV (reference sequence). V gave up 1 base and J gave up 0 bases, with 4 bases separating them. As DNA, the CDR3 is TGTGCCAGCAGTTTATACAGCTCTGGGGCCAACGTCCTGACTTTC. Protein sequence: CASSLYSSGANVLTF.

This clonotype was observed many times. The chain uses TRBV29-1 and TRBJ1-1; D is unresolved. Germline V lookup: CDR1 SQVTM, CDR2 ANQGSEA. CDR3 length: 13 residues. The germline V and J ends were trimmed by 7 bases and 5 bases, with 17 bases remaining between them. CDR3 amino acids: CSAHRSGETEAFF. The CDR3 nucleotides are TGCAGCGCCCACCGGAGTGGAGAGACTGAAGCTTTCTTT.

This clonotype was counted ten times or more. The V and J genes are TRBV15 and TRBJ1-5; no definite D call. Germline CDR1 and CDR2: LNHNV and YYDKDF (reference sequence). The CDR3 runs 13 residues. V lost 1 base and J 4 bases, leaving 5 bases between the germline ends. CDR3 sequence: CATSRVGNQPQHF. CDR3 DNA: TGTGCCACCAGCAGAGTAGGGAATCAGCCCCAGCATTTT.

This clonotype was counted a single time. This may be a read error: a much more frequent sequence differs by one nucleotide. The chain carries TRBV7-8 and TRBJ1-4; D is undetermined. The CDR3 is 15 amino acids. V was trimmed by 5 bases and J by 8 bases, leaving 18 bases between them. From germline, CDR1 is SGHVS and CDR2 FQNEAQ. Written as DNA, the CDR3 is TGTGCCAGCAGCCCCGGCAGGTCCCCGACGGAAAAACTGTTTTTT. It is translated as CASSPGRSPTEKLFF. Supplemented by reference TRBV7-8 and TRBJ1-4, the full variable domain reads GAGVSQSPRYKVAKRGQDVALRCDPISGHVSLFWYQQALGQGPEFLTYFQNEAQLDKSGLPSDRFFAERPEGSVSTLKIQRTQQEDSAVYLCASSPGRSPTEKLFFGSGTQLSVL.

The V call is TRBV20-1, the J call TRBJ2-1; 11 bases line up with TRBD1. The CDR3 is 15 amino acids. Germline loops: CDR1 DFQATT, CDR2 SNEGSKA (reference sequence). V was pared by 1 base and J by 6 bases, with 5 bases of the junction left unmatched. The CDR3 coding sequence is TGCAGTGCTAGAGTAAGGGACAGGGGGGGCAATGAGCAGTTCTTC. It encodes CSARVRDRGGNEQFF.

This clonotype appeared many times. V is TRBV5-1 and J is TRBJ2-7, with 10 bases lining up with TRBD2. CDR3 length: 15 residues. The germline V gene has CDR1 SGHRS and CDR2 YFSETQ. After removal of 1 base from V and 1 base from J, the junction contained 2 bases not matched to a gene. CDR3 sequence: CASSLTLAGSYEQYF. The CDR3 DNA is TGCGCCAGCAGCTTGACACTAGCGGGATCCTACGAGCAGTACTTC.

The chain's CDR3 is CAGTKTGGTEAFF. DNA of the CDR3: TGTGCCGGAACAAAGACAGGGGGCACTGAAGCTTTCTTT. The rearrangement joins TRBV30 to TRBJ1-1, with TRBD1 identical over 9 bases. The V gene's germline CDR1 is GTSNPN and CDR2 SVGIG (reference sequence). The CDR3 runs to 13 residues. With 8 bases clipped from V and 4 bases from J, the junction kept 8 bases outside the gene matches.

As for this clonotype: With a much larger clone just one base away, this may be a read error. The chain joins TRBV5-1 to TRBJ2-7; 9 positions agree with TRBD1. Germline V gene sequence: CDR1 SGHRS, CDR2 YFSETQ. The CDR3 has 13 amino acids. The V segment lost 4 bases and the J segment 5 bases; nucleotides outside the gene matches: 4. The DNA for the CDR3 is TGCGCCAGCAGCGGGGACAGGGCCCACGAGCAGTACTTC. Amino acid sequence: CASSGDRAHEQYF.

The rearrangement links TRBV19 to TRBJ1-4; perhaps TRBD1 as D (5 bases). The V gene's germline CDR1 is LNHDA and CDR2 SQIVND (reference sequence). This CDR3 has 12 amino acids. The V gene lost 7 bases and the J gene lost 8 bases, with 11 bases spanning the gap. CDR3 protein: CASTRGAEKLFF. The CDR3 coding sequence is TGTGCCAGTACCCGAGGGGCAGAAAAACTGTTTTTT.

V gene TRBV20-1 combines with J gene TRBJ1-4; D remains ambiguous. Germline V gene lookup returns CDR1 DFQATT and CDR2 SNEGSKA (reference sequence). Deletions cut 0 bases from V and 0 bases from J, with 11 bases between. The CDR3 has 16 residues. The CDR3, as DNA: TGCAGTGCTAGAGATCGCGCCGGGGCAACTAATGAAAAACTGTTTTTT. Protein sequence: CSARDRAGATNEKLFF.

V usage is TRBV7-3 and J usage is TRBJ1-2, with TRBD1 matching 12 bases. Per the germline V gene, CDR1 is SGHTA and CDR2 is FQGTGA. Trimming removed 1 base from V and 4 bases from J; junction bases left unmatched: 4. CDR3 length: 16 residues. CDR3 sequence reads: CASSLMGTGGLYGYTF. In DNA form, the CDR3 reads TGTGCCAGCAGCTTAATGGGGACAGGGGGCCTCTATGGCTACACCTTC.